This TCR beta chain was sequenced in a study of OX40 agonist ivuxolimab in advanced cancers. Study overall: The patients' treatment was ivuxolimab, an agonistic anti-OX40 (CD134) antibody. Patients received intravenous ivuxolimab every 2 weeks at 0.01 to 10 mg/kg.

General study results and limits: On average, CD8+ T cells had more expanded clones than CD4+.

Sequencing was performed with immunoSEQ multiplex PCR; in TCRdb, only in-frame clones are kept and a portion is missing. The sample holds tens of thousands of clones; approximately 87% are singletons and the top ten take 1.5% to 2%. Turning to this clone: Its antigen is unidentified.

The germline V gene has CDR1 SGHTA and CDR2 FQGTGA. Trimming took 4 bases from V and 3 from J; bases not matched to a gene: 3. The CDR3 length is 14 residues. This TCR was recovered from an adult with an advanced solid tumor such as melanoma, head and neck, liver or kidney cancer. The V and J genes are TRBV7-3 and TRBJ2-3; 8 bases match TRBD1. The starting material was CD4+ or CD8+ T cells sorted from blood, obtained in a trial of the OX40 agonist ivuxolimab. The CDR3 DNA reads as TGTGCCAGCAGCTGGGACAGGTCTACAGATACGCAGTATTTT. It translates to CASSWDRSTDTQYF. Full variable domain (remainder filled in from reference TRBV7-3 and TRBJ2-3): GAGVSQTPSNKVTEKGKYVELRCDPISGHTALYWYRQSLGQGPEFLIYFQGTGAADDSGLPNDRFFAVRPEGSVSTLKIQRTERGDSAVYLCASSWDRSTDTQYFGPGTRLTVL.